This entry lists 32 T cell receptor beta chains sequenced from one sample in a study of Graves' ophthalmopathy and Graves' hyperthyroidism. Amplification of TCR beta CDR3 regions used RNA transcripts. The authors performed first-round RT-PCR with HTBI primers and then a second-round multiplex PCR. One entry per CDR3 protein, called by TCRdb with MiXCR from the multiplex PCR reads. The sample lists about 480,000 distinct CDR3 sequences, around an eighth seen once, with around 9.8% in the top ten. The specimen sequenced was blood. These receptors came from a woman under 40 with Graves' ophthalmopathy.

This clonotype was picked up a small number of times. The chain links TRBV19 to TRBJ2-7, with 7 bases lining up with TRBD1. Unmatched junction bases numbered 3, after V lost 4 bases and J lost 3 bases. The CDR3 length is 13 residues. CDR1 and CDR2 (germline): LNHDA, SQIVND (reference sequence). The CDR3 DNA reads as TGTGCCAGTAGTAATGGACAGGACTACGAGCAGTACTTC. This codes for CASSNGQDYEQYF.

This clonotype has ten or more counts. The J gene is TRBJ1-6, the V gene TRBV9, with D perhaps matching TRBD1 (6 bases). With 0 bases removed from V and 10 bases from J, the gap between germline ends came to 14 bases. From germline, CDR1 is SGDLS and CDR2 YYNGEE. The CDR3 is 15 amino acids. The CDR3 sequence is CASSVGAGAGSPLHF. The CDR3 DNA sequence: TGTGCCAGCAGCGTAGGGGCAGGGGCGGGCTCACCCCTCCACTTT.

This clonotype was seen repeatedly, ten times or more. Written as DNA, the CDR3 is TGTGCCAGCCGCTTCTATAATTCACCCCTCCACTTT. This encodes CASRFYNSPLHF. The chain links TRBV6-1 to TRBJ1-6; no reliable D call. Looked up from germline, CDR1 is MNHNS and CDR2 is SASEGT. V was pared by 8 bases and J by 3 bases, with 5 bases between. The CDR3 has 12 amino acids.

This clonotype was counted many times. V and J are TRBV6-1 and TRBJ2-7; the match to TRBD1 covers 9 bases. The junction had 14 bases not matched to a gene; V was cut back by 4 bases and J by 7 bases. Germline V CDR1 and CDR2: MNHNS, SASEGT. The CDR3 consists of 16 residues. Here the CDR3 reads CASSVPRRTGVREQYF. In DNA form, the CDR3 reads TGTGCCAGCAGTGTTCCACGCCGGACAGGGGTAAGGGAGCAGTACTTC.

This clonotype was found many times. V is TRBV6-1 and J is TRBJ2-7; D remains ambiguous. The CDR3 totals 13 residues. The germline V gene has CDR1 MNHNS and CDR2 SASEGT. V dropped 6 bases and J dropped 1 base, with 10 bases sitting between them. This CDR3 is CASRRSVSYEQYF. The CDR3, as DNA: TGTGCCAGCAGGCGGTCAGTATCCTACGAGCAGTACTTC.

This clonotype was seen at least ten times. One end of the junction varies from germline; a read error may be responsible. V and J are TRBV2 and TRBJ1-1, with D perhaps TRBD1 (5 bases). The CDR3 is 13 residues long. From germline, CDR1 is SNHLY and CDR2 FYNNEI. The CDR3 spells CASREDRGTEAFF. Written as DNA, the CDR3 is TGTGCCAGCAGGGAAGACAGAGGGACTGAAGCTTTCTTT.

This clonotype came up many times. This rearrangement joins TRBV11-2 to TRBJ2-5; 11 positions agree with TRBD2. V was pared by 2 bases and J by 5 bases, with 7 bases of the junction left unmatched. The CDR3 loop spans 16 amino acids. The germline gives CDR1 SGHAT, CDR2 FQNNGV. The CDR3 sequence: CASSLSVRTSGETQYF. DNA for the CDR3: TGTGCCAGCAGCTTAAGCGTGCGGACTAGCGGGGAGACCCAGTACTTC.

This clonotype showed up many times. The rearrangement joins TRBV11-1 to TRBJ2-7, with D possibly matching TRBD1 (5 bases). This CDR3 spans 18 amino acids. CDR1 is SGHAT and CDR2 is FQDESV in the germline V gene (reference sequence). The V and J ends lost 2 bases and 2 bases respectively, with 22 bases between them. The CDR3 protein is CASSLHKTTEQGTYEQYF. CDR3 bases: TGTGCCAGCAGCTTACACAAGACGACGGAGCAGGGAACCTACGAGCAGTACTTC.

The chain recombines TRBV7-3 with TRBJ2-5; a weak D match, TRBD1 (6 bases). This CDR3 comprises 15 residues. Germline CDR1 and CDR2: SGHTA and FQGTGA. V was trimmed by 2 bases and J by 4 bases, leaving 14 bases between them. The CDR3 sequence is CASSLGGFVGETQYF. CDR3 DNA sequence: TGTGCCAGCAGCTTAGGGGGCTTTGTTGGAGAGACCCAGTACTTC.

This clonotype was counted many times. The chain links TRBV5-1 to TRBJ1-1, with D possibly matching TRBD1 (5 bases). Germline CDR1 and CDR2: SGHRS and YFSETQ. The CDR3 totals 13 residues. V was clipped by 4 bases and J by 3 bases, with 10 bases between them. As DNA, the CDR3 is TGCGCCAGCAGCACGTGGGGGGACACTGAAGCTTTCTTT. It specifies CASSTWGDTEAFF. The full variable domain, its missing parts supplied by reference TRBV5-1 and TRBJ1-1, is KAGVTQTPRYLIKTRGQQVTLSCSPISGHRSVSWYQQTPGQGLQFLFEYFSETQRNKGNFPGRFSGRQFSNSRSEMNVSTLELGDSALYLCASSTWGDTEAFFGQGTRLTVV.

This clonotype was seen ten or more times. The rearrangement links TRBV12-3 or TRBV12-4 to TRBJ2-7; D call uncertain. Trimming removed 3 bases from V and 2 bases from J, with 8 bases in between. The CDR3 covers 13 residues. The DNA for the CDR3 is TGTGCCAGCAGTTTCGAACTAACCTACGAGCAGTACTTC. Translating it yields CASSFELTYEQYF.

Ten or more counts support this clonotype. The rearrangement joins TRBV6-1 to TRBJ1-6; perhaps TRBD1 as D (6 bases). CDR1 is MNHNS, CDR2 SASEGT, per germline. Deletions cut 2 bases from V and 10 bases from J, with 15 bases between. The CDR3 runs 15 residues. The CDR3 DNA reads as TGTGCCAGCAGTGAACTAGGGGGGCGGGGATCACCCCTCCACTTT. As protein: CASSELGGRGSPLHF.

This clonotype was counted many times. The CDR3 sequence is CASSEGERAHVTF. CDR3 nucleotide sequence: TGTGCCAGCAGTGAAGGGGAAAGGGCCCACGTCACCTTC. The chain uses TRBV6-1 and TRBJ1-2; D not resolved. Germline CDR1 is MNHNS and CDR2 is SASEGT. This CDR3 is built from 13 residues. V was cut by 1 base and J by 13 bases, with 16 bases left in between.

This clonotype was seen many times. The chain is built from TRBV29-1 and TRBJ1-2; D ambiguous. The V gene lost 5 bases and the J gene lost 0 bases, with 10 bases spanning the gap. There are 13 residues in the CDR3. Germline assignment: CDR1 SQVTM and CDR2 ANQGSEA. The CDR3 loop is CSVNHRTNYGYTF. As DNA, the CDR3 is TGCAGCGTTAATCACCGAACTAACTATGGCTACACCTTC.

This clonotype was counted ten times or more. The chain employs TRBV5-1 and TRBJ1-1, with D perhaps matching TRBD1 (6 bases). There are 17 residues in the CDR3. Germline CDR1 and CDR2: SGHRS and YFSETQ. Trimming removed 4 bases at V and 0 bases at J, with 19 bases between. The CDR3 loop is CASSPRGAGFMNTEAFF. The CDR3 DNA sequence: TGCGCCAGCAGCCCTCGGGGGGCAGGCTTCATGAACACTGAAGCTTTCTTT. Supplemented by reference TRBV5-1 and TRBJ1-1, the full variable domain reads KAGVTQTPRYLIKTRGQQVTLSCSPISGHRSVSWYQQTPGQGLQFLFEYFSETQRNKGNFPGRFSGRQFSNSRSEMNVSTLELGDSALYLCASSPRGAGFMNTEAFFGQGTRLTVV.

The table lists this clonotype with many counts. This chain connects TRBV27 to TRBJ2-2; a weak D match, TRBD1 (6 bases). Germline values: CDR1 MNHEY, CDR2 SMNVEV (reference sequence). Trimming left V 2 bases short and J 4 bases short, with 8 bases between. The CDR3 runs 14 residues. This chain's CDR3 is CASSLAGVTGELFF. CDR3 DNA sequence: TGTGCCAGCAGTTTAGCAGGGGTCACCGGGGAGCTGTTTTTT.

This clonotype was counted at least ten times. J is TRBJ2-7 and V is TRBV30; 7 bases align to TRBD1. Germline loops: CDR1 GTSNPN, CDR2 SVGIG (reference sequence). The CDR3 length is 12 residues. V trimming: 5 bases; J trimming: 5 bases; junction bases outside the gene matches: 6. The CDR3 DNA is TGTGCCTGGGGCAGGGGGATCAACGAGCAGTACTTC. The encoded protein is CAWGRGINEQYF.

This clonotype was seen many times. CDR3 protein: CASSDEIQETQYF. For the CDR3, the DNA is TGTGCCAGCAGTGATGAGATCCAAGAGACCCAGTACTTC. V and J are TRBV2 and TRBJ2-5, with D uncertain. The CDR3 has 13 amino acids. In germline, CDR1 is SNHLY, CDR2 FYNNEI. Between the trimmed V and J ends, which lost 3 bases and 1 base, there was a span of 6 bases.

Concerning this clonotype itself: A much larger clone is a single base away; this may be a read error. The V gene is TRBV28, the J gene TRBJ2-5; 10 nucleotides line up with TRBD2. V trimming: 6 bases; J trimming: 7 bases; junction bases outside the gene matches: 5. The CDR3 runs to 13 residues. Germline CDR1 and CDR2: MDHEN and SYDVKM. The CDR3 bases are TGTGCCAGCAGAACTAGCGGGAAAGCGACCCAGTACTTC. Amino acids: CASRTSGKATQYF.

This clonotype was picked up a small number of times. The rearrangement links TRBV20-1 to TRBJ2-5; D is perhaps TRBD1 (5 bases). V lost 5 bases and J 1 base, leaving 14 bases between the germline ends. The CDR3 is 14 residues long. CDR1 DFQATT and CDR2 SNEGSKA come from the germline V gene (reference sequence). In DNA, the CDR3 is TGCAGTGCTGACGCGGACACGACCCAAGAGACCCAGTACTTC. Its translation: CSADADTTQETQYF.

This clonotype appeared many times. V usage is TRBV7-9 and J usage is TRBJ2-2; D might be TRBD2 (6 bases). Trimming took 4 bases from V and 6 from J, leaving 9 bases between them. Germline V gives CDR1 SEHNR, CDR2 FQNEAQ (reference sequence). The CDR3 extends over 13 amino acids. The CDR3 nucleotides are TGTGCCAGCAGCTACGGCGGGGCCGGGGAGCTGTTTTTT. Encoded protein: CASSYGGAGELFF.

This clonotype has ten or more counts. The chain links TRBV5-1 to TRBJ1-1, with D possibly being TRBD1 (5 bases). CDR1 SGHRS and CDR2 YFSETQ come from the germline V gene. V shed 6 bases and J shed 4 bases, with 16 bases lying between them. The CDR3 runs to 14 residues. The CDR3 coding sequence is TGCGCCAGCACCCCCGGGGGGGTTAGCACTGAAGCTTTCTTT. Encoded protein: CASTPGGVSTEAFF.

This clonotype was recorded many times. The J gene is TRBJ2-7, the V gene TRBV6-5; 7 bases agree with TRBD1. V was clipped by 6 bases and J by 5 bases; unmatched bases: 7. Germline CDR1 and CDR2: MNHEY and SVGAGI. This CDR3 comprises 13 residues. The CDR3 spells CASSLTGDNEQYF. CDR3 DNA: TGTGCCAGCAGCTTAACAGGGGACAACGAGCAGTACTTC.

This clonotype was counted a few times. The chain links TRBV12-3 or TRBV12-4 to TRBJ2-7, with D perhaps matching TRBD1 or TRBD2 (5 bases each). The germline V and J ends were trimmed by 3 bases and 8 bases, with 17 bases remaining between them. This CDR3 is built from 14 residues. The CDR3 region has the DNA TGTGCCAGCAGTTTCGCGCTCCAGGGAGTCAAGCAGTACTTC. Protein: CASSFALQGVKQYF.

The chain joins TRBV5-1 to TRBJ2-7, with D possibly being TRBD1 or TRBD2 (5 bases each). CDR3 size: 15 residues. In germline, CDR1 is SGHRS, CDR2 YFSETQ. The germline V and J ends were trimmed by 4 bases and 0 bases, with 14 bases remaining between them. The chain's CDR3 is CASSRDGESSYEQYF. The CDR3 bases are TGCGCCAGCAGCCGGGACGGTGAGAGCTCCTACGAGCAGTACTTC. Based on the CDR3 plus reference TRBV5-1 and TRBJ2-7, the full variable domain is KAGVTQTPRYLIKTRGQQVTLSCSPISGHRSVSWYQQTPGQGLQFLFEYFSETQRNKGNFPGRFSGRQFSNSRSEMNVSTLELGDSALYLCASSRDGESSYEQYFGPGTRLTVT.

The chain links TRBV5-1 to TRBJ1-6; a weak D match, TRBD1 (5 bases). This CDR3 is built from 16 residues. The germline V gene has CDR1 SGHRS and CDR2 YFSETQ. Trimming left V 0 bases short and J 9 bases short, with 16 bases between. CDR3 DNA: TGCGCCAGCAGCTTGGCCGTAGAAATCGGGGGTTCACCCCTCCACTTT. Translation gives CASSLAVEIGGSPLHF.

This clonotype has at least ten counts. The chain has TRBV28 and TRBJ2-7; TRBD2 aligns across 8 bases. The germline V gene has CDR1 MDHEN and CDR2 SYDVKM. This CDR3 comprises 13 residues. The V and J ends lost 7 bases and 3 bases, in that order; junction bases with no gene match: 5. This CDR3 is CASTLAGLYEQYF. CDR3 nucleotide sequence: TGTGCCAGCACCCTAGCGGGTCTCTACGAGCAGTACTTC.

This clonotype has only a few counts. This chain links TRBV6-1 with TRBJ2-5, with 10 bases lining up with TRBD2. The CDR3 has 14 residues. Germline CDR1 and CDR2: MNHNS and SASEGT. V trimming: 10 bases; J trimming: 5 bases; junction bases outside the gene matches: 10. The DNA of the CDR3 is TGTGCCACCAAAAGCGGGGGGGCATTTGAGACCCAGTACTTC. This sequence encodes CATKSGGAFETQYF.

This clonotype was seen many times. This chain links TRBV6-1 with TRBJ1-1; D gene ambiguous. Per germline, CDR1 MNHNS and CDR2 SASEGT. V dropped 5 bases and J dropped 8 bases, with 21 bases sitting between them. The CDR3 totals 15 residues. In DNA form, the CDR3 reads TGTGCCAGCAGTCTCGGTAGGTCGGTGCGGAGAGAAGCTTTCTTT. It encodes CASSLGRSVRREAFF.

V is TRBV4-1 and J is TRBJ1-2; D gene ambiguous. The CDR3 is made up of 15 amino acids. Trimming took 3 bases from V and 5 from J, leaving 16 bases between them. The germline gives CDR1 MGHRA, CDR2 YSYEKL. The CDR3 coding sequence is TGCGCCAGCAGCCAGGGGAGGCCGGAGGAATATGGCTACACCTTC. This translates into CASSQGRPEEYGYTF.

This chain joins TRBV18 and TRBJ1-6, with 11 bases matching TRBD1. The V segment lost 8 bases and the J segment 5 bases; nucleotides outside the gene matches: 2. The CDR3 contains 14 residues. Germline lookup yields CDR1 KGHSH and CDR2 LQKENI. CDR3 residues: CASRGQGDNSPLHF. CDR3 coding DNA: TGTGCCAGCAGGGGACAGGGGGATAATTCACCCCTCCACTTT. Full variable domain (rest looked up from reference TRBV18 and TRBJ1-6): NAGVMQNPRHLVRRRGQEARLRCSPMKGHSHVYWYRQLPEEGLKFMVYLQKENIIDESGMPKERFSAEFPKEGPSILRIQQVVRGDSAAYFCASRGQGDNSPLHFGNGTRLTVT.

This clonotype occurred many times. The chain carries TRBV6-5 and TRBJ2-5; a weak D match, TRBD1 (6 bases). V dropped 4 bases and J dropped 5 bases, with 11 bases sitting between them. Germline V lookup: CDR1 MNHEY, CDR2 SVGAGI. The CDR3 runs 13 residues. CDR3 residues: CASSSPDRETQYF. For the CDR3, the DNA is TGTGCCAGCAGTTCCCCCGACAGGGAGACCCAGTACTTC.